This TCR beta chain emerged from a study of OX40 agonist ivuxolimab in advanced cancers. General study findings and limits: At 0.1 to 3.0 mg/kg, CD4+ and CD8+ blood T cells expanded clonally by week 6.

Germline CDR1 SGHTA, CDR2 FQGNSA. The CDR3 contains 15 residues. With V trimmed by 6 bases and J by 6 bases, 8 bases remained unmatched. Regarding this clone: What it recognizes is unknown.

Clones were sequenced by immunoSEQ multiplex PCR, and TCRdb holds only the in-frame ones, with some missing. The sample has about 81,000 clones; around 93% are singletons. The sample in question was CD4+ or CD8+ T cells sorted from blood, obtained in a trial of the OX40 agonist ivuxolimab. The rearrangement joins TRBV7-2 to TRBJ2-1; 10 nucleotides align to TRBD2. This receptor was obtained from an adult with an advanced solid tumor such as melanoma, head and neck, liver or kidney cancer. CDR3 loop: CASRPSGRARNEQFF. The DNA for the CDR3 is TGTGCCAGCAGACCAAGCGGGAGGGCCCGCAATGAGCAGTTCTTC.